The 26 T cell receptor beta chains given below trace back to one sample, sequenced in a study of blood T cell repertoires in COVID-19. Using immunoSEQ multiplex PCR, the repertoire was profiled, and TCRdb retains in-frame clones only, with some absent. The sample includes about 81,000 clones, 82% of them seen just once. Material for sequencing was peripheral blood. The receptors originated from a human donor in a cohort sampled during active COVID-19.

This clone occurred many times. This chain uses TRBV5-1 with TRBJ1-2, with TRBD1 matching 7 bases. CDR1 is SGHRS and CDR2 is YFSETQ in the germline V gene. This CDR3 region has 13 residues. Losses at the gene ends were 4 bases for V and 8 bases for J; bases not matched to a gene: 8. CDR3: CASSQDRASGYTF. The DNA for the CDR3 is TGCGCCAGCAGCCAAGACAGGGCGAGCGGCTACACCTTC.

The count of this clone is one. The chain links TRBV3-1 (or the pseudogene TRBV3-2) to TRBJ1-1; no clear D. Germline V gene sequence: CDR1 LGHDT, CDR2 YNNKEL (reference sequence). The CDR3 consists of 16 residues. Trimming removed 0 bases at V and 5 bases at J, with 16 bases between. The CDR3 here is CASSQDLPLFSTEAFF. Written as DNA, the CDR3 is TGTGCCAGCAGCCAAGACCTCCCCTTATTTTCGACTGAAGCTTTCTTT.

The chain carries TRBV7-9 and TRBJ2-5, with D possibly TRBD2 on 6 matching bases. The length of the CDR3 is 15 residues. Germline-derived CDR1 and CDR2 are SEHNR and FQNEAQ (reference sequence). Trimming took 0 bases from V and 2 from J, leaving 10 bases between them. DNA of the CDR3: TGTGCCAGCAGCTTAGCGGGGAGGAAGCAAGAGACCCAGTACTTC. It translates to CASSLAGRKQETQYF.

This chain connects TRBV6-2 or TRBV6-3 to TRBJ1-2, with 7 bases lining up with TRBD1. The V segment lost 6 bases and the J segment 4 bases; nucleotides outside the gene matches: 8. Germline loops: CDR1 MNHEY, CDR2 SVGEGT. The CDR3 extends over 14 amino acids. The CDR3 DNA is TGTGCCAGCAGCCGGGGACAGCTCCGCTATGGCTACACCTTC. Residues: CASSRGQLRYGYTF.

This clone was seen a handful of times. The V call is TRBV7-2, the J call TRBJ1-2; 9 nucleotides align to TRBD1. From germline, CDR1 is SGHTA and CDR2 FQGNSA. CDR3 length equals 15 residues. With 5 bases clipped from V and 2 bases from J, the junction kept 6 bases outside the gene matches. The CDR3 region has the DNA TGTGCCAGCAGCCCCCGGACAGGGGCCAACTATGGCTACACCTTC. Protein sequence: CASSPRTGANYGYTF. The complete variable domain, with remaining parts taken from reference TRBV7-2 and TRBJ1-2, reads GAGVSQSPSNKVTEKGKDVELRCDPISGHTALYWYRQSLGQGLEFLIYFQGNSAPDKSGLPSDRFSAERTGGSVSTLTIQRTQQEDSAVYLCASSPRTGANYGYTFGSGTRLTVV.

This clone appeared once. V gene TRBV12-3 or TRBV12-4 combines with J gene TRBJ1-4, with D possibly matching TRBD1 (5 bases). V was clipped by 5 bases and J by 8 bases, with 12 bases between them. The CDR3 totals 13 residues. CDR3 amino acids: CASSPRGGEKLFF. The CDR3 DNA follows: TGTGCCAGCAGTCCCCGCGGGGGGGAAAAACTGTTTTTT.

This clone has more than one count but fewer than ten. This chain connects TRBV29-1 to TRBJ1-1; a possible D gene is TRBD1 (6 bases). CDR1 SQVTM and CDR2 ANQGSEA come from the germline V gene. Trimming pared 6 bases from V and 5 bases from J, leaving 13 bases between. The CDR3 length is 12 residues. The CDR3 nucleotides are TGCAGCGTAGGAACAGGGAGAACTGAAGCTTTCTTT. It is translated as CSVGTGRTEAFF.

This clone was detected only once. The rearrangement uses TRBV18 and TRBJ2-7; weak D call: TRBD2 (5 bases). There are 15 residues in the CDR3. V dropped 3 bases and J dropped 1 base, with 13 bases sitting between them. Germline loops: CDR1 KGHSH, CDR2 LQKENI. This CDR3 is CASSPSGSGSYEQYF. The CDR3 DNA reads TGTGCCAGCTCACCTTCGGGGTCCGGGTCCTACGAGCAGTACTTC.

The CDR3 loop is CASSTVGGANTEAFF. The DNA for the CDR3 is TGTGCCAGCAGCACTGTGGGGGGGGCGAACACTGAAGCTTTCTTT. The chain carries TRBV5-5 and TRBJ1-1; D might be TRBD1 (6 bases). CDR3 length: 15 residues. V shed 4 bases and J shed 1 base, with 14 bases lying between them. From germline, CDR1 is SGHKS and CDR2 YYEKEE (reference sequence).

The count of this clone is one. The chain recombines TRBV7-8 with TRBJ2-7, with a weak D call TRBD1 (6 bases). CDR3 length equals 15 residues. V was cut by 5 bases and J by 7 bases, with 21 bases left in between. Germline CDR1 SGHVS, CDR2 FQNEAQ. Here the CDR3 reads CASSTNRDPWWEQYF. The CDR3 DNA reads TGTGCCAGCAGCACTAACAGGGACCCTTGGTGGGAGCAGTACTTC.

This chain connects TRBV19 to TRBJ2-7; 7 bases are shared with TRBD1. The CDR3 has 15 residues. V shed 4 bases and J 2 bases; nucleotides not matched to a gene: 8. Germline CDR1 is LNHDA and CDR2 is SQIVND (reference sequence). The DNA for the CDR3 is TGTGCCAGTAGTAGAACAGGGGTTCGGACCTACGAGCAGTACTTC. Translation: CASSRTGVRTYEQYF.

CDR3 sequence: CASRGGLYEQYF. For the CDR3, the DNA is TGTGCCAGTAGGGGGGGACTTTACGAGCAGTACTTC. The chain couples TRBV19 to TRBJ2-7, with D maybe TRBD2 (6 bases). In germline, CDR1 is LNHDA, CDR2 SQIVND (reference sequence). This CDR3 contains 12 residues. The ends were cut back, 6 bases at V and 4 bases at J, with 10 bases in the middle.

This chain connects TRBV4-3 to TRBJ1-5; 11 bases fit TRBD1. The V gene end was trimmed by 0 bases and the J gene end by 7 bases; junction bases not matched to a gene: 5. This CDR3 contains 16 residues. The V gene's germline CDR1 is LGHNA and CDR2 YSLEER. The CDR3 DNA reads as TGCGCCAGCAGCCAAGAGGGGGACAGGGGGGAACAGCCCCAGCATTTT. Its translation: CASSQEGDRGEQPQHF.

The table lists this clone with a count of one. The chain links TRBV6-5 to TRBJ1-2, with TRBD1 identical over 10 bases. The junction had 7 bases not matched to a gene; V was cut back by 6 bases and J by 3 bases. The CDR3 runs to 15 residues. Germline V CDR1 and CDR2: MNHEY, SVGAGI. The CDR3 here is CASRWPGTGDYGYTF. CDR3 in DNA: TGTGCCAGCAGGTGGCCGGGGACAGGGGACTATGGCTACACCTTC.

The V call is TRBV6-2 or TRBV6-3, the J call TRBJ2-7; perhaps TRBD2 as D (5 bases). With 4 bases removed from V and 1 base from J, the gap between germline ends came to 8 bases. The CDR3 length is 13 residues. Germline V lookup: CDR1 MNHEY, CDR2 SVGEGT. CDR3 region: CASSWGVSYEQYF. The CDR3 nucleotides read TGTGCCAGCAGTTGGGGAGTTTCCTACGAGCAGTACTTC.

J is TRBJ2-3 and V is TRBV7-6; TRBD1 matches 8 bases. The ends lost 0 bases at V and 0 bases at J; junction bases unmatched: 8. This CDR3 spans 18 amino acids. Germline lookup yields CDR1 SGHVS and CDR2 FNYEAQ. In DNA, the CDR3 is TGTGCCAGCAGCTTAGCATACCGACAGGGGATTAGCACAGATACGCAGTATTTT. This encodes CASSLAYRQGISTDTQYF.

The chain employs TRBV5-1 and TRBJ2-7, with 7 nucleotides matching TRBD1. Germline CDR1 and CDR2: SGHRS and YFSETQ. The CDR3 is 15 residues long. The ends lost 0 bases at V and 3 bases at J; junction bases unmatched: 6. This CDR3 is CASSLDPGTVYEQYF. The CDR3 DNA follows: TGCGCCAGCAGCTTGGACCCCGGGACAGTCTACGAGCAGTACTTC.

CDR3 protein: CASSLYGNYEQYF. Written as DNA, the CDR3 is TGCGCCAGCAGCCTCTACGGGAACTACGAGCAGTACTTC. V is TRBV5-1 and J is TRBJ2-7; weak D call: TRBD2 (5 bases). The CDR3 is 13 amino acids. Germline lookup yields CDR1 SGHRS and CDR2 YFSETQ. V lost 4 bases, J lost 3 bases, and 11 bases lay in between.

The gene calls are TRBV5-1 and TRBJ2-7; 11 nucleotides line up with TRBD2. Germline V lookup: CDR1 SGHRS, CDR2 YFSETQ. The CDR3 extends over 19 amino acids. With 0 bases clipped from V and 0 bases from J, the junction kept 11 bases outside the gene matches. The CDR3 DNA reads as TGCGCCAGCAGCTTGGGGGGGACTAGCGGTTTGTCCCTCTCCTACGAGCAGTACTTC. It specifies CASSLGGTSGLSLSYEQYF. Full variable domain (missing parts from reference TRBV5-1 and TRBJ2-7): KAGVTQTPRYLIKTRGQQVTLSCSPISGHRSVSWYQQTPGQGLQFLFEYFSETQRNKGNFPGRFSGRQFSNSRSEMNVSTLELGDSALYLCASSLGGTSGLSLSYEQYFGPGTRLTVT.

The chain employs TRBV12-3 or TRBV12-4 and TRBJ2-3; the D gene is possibly TRBD2 (5 bases). Trimming removed 4 bases from V and 8 bases from J, with 13 bases in between. This CDR3 is built from 13 residues. CDR3 protein: CASSSLLAGTQYF. The CDR3 DNA is TGTGCCAGCAGTTCGCTGCTTGCGGGTACGCAGTATTTT.

The chain employs TRBV2 and TRBJ1-2, with a weak D call TRBD1 (5 bases). Trimming pared 7 bases from V and 4 bases from J, leaving 10 bases between. Looked up from germline, CDR1 is SNHLY and CDR2 is FYNNEI. CDR3 size: 12 residues. Here the CDR3 reads CASNSGAYGYTF. In DNA, the CDR3 is TGTGCCAGCAACAGCGGGGCCTATGGCTACACCTTC.

This chain uses TRBV11-2 with TRBJ2-3; 7 positions agree with TRBD2. This CDR3 comprises 17 residues. Germline lookup yields CDR1 SGHAT and CDR2 FQNNGV. Trimming at V came to 5 bases and at J to 1 base, leaving 12 bases not matched to a gene. The CDR3 loop is CASSHTMGLAGTDTQYF. The CDR3 DNA sequence: TGTGCCAGCAGCCATACGATGGGGCTAGCGGGCACAGATACGCAGTATTTT.

This chain uses TRBV11-2 with TRBJ1-3, with 8 bases lining up with TRBD1. V was pared by 5 bases and J by 8 bases, with 5 bases of the junction left unmatched. CDR3 length: 13 residues. Per the germline V gene, CDR1 is SGHAT and CDR2 is FQNNGV. This CDR3 is CASSTQTGDTIYF. For the CDR3, the DNA is TGTGCCAGCAGCACGCAGACAGGGGACACCATATATTTT.

This chain links TRBV5-6 with TRBJ2-6; unclear D gene. This CDR3 spans 19 amino acids. From germline, CDR1 is SGHDT and CDR2 YYEEEE. V was shortened by 2 bases and J by 0 bases, with 18 bases between the two germline ends. The CDR3 here is CASSFLPGSHRSGANVLTF. DNA for the CDR3: TGTGCCAGCAGCTTCCTGCCAGGAAGTCACCGCTCTGGGGCCAACGTCCTGACTTTC.

This chain connects TRBV19 to TRBJ1-1, with TRBD1 as a possible D gene (6 bases). Germline values: CDR1 LNHDA, CDR2 SQIVND (reference sequence). Trimming left V 5 bases short and J 2 bases short, with 15 bases between. CDR3 length equals 15 residues. The chain's CDR3 is CASSPLGAANTEAFF. As DNA, the CDR3 is TGTGCCAGTAGTCCCCTGGGGGCAGCTAACACTGAAGCTTTCTTT.

The chain is built from TRBV7-9 and TRBJ2-7; maybe TRBD2 (6 bases). Looked up from germline, CDR1 is SEHNR and CDR2 is FQNEAQ (reference sequence). The CDR3 loop spans 15 amino acids. Trimming stripped 6 bases from V and 2 bases from J, with 17 bases between. CDR3 DNA: TGTGCCAGCAGTCCCCTACTGGGAGGACCCTACGAGCAGTACTTC. Translated, it gives CASSPLLGGPYEQYF.